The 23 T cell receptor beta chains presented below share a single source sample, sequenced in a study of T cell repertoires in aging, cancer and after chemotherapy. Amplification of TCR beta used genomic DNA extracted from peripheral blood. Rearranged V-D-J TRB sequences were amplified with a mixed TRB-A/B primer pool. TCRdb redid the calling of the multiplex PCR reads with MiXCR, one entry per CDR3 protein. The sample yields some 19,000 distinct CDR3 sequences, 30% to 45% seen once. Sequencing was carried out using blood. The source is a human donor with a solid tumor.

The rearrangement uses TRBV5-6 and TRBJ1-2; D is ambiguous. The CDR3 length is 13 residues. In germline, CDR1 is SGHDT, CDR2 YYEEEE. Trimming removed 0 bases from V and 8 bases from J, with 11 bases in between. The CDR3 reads CASSLGMEEGYTF. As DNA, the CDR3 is TGTGCCAGCAGCTTGGGCATGGAGGAGGGCTACACCTTC. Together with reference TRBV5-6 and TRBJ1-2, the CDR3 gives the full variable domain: DAGVTQSPTHLIKTRGQQVTLRCSPKSGHDTVSWYQQALGQGPQFIFQYYEEEERQRGNFPDRFSGHQFPNYSSELNVNALLLGDSALYLCASSLGMEEGYTFGSGTRLTVV.

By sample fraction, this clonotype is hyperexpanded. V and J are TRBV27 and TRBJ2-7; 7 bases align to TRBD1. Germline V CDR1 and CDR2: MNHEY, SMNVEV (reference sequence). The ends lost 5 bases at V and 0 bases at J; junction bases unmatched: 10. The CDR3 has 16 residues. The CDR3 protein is CASSLRQGQISYEQYF. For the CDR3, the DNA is TGTGCCAGCAGTCTCAGACAGGGTCAAATCTCCTACGAGCAGTACTTC.

This chain's CDR3 is CATSPNLNEQYF. For the CDR3, the DNA is TGTGCCACCTCGCCCAACCTTAACGAGCAGTACTTC. The rearrangement links TRBV6-5 to TRBJ2-7; D unclear. The CDR3 has 12 residues. Trimming took 10 bases from V and 5 from J, leaving 15 bases between them. Germline CDR1 and CDR2: MNHEY and SVGAGI.

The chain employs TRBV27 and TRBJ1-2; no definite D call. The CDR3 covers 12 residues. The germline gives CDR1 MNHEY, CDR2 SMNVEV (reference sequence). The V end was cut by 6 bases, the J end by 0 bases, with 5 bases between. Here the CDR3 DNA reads TGTGCCAGCAGAGGGTCTAACTATGGCTACACCTTC. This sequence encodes CASRGSNYGYTF.

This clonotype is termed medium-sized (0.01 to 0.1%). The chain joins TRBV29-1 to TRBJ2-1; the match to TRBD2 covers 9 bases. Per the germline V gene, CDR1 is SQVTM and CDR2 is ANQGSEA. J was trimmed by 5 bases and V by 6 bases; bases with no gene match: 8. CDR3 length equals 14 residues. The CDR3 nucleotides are TGCAGCGTCGCCCCGGGACTAGCACACAATGAGCAGTTCTTC. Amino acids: CSVAPGLAHNEQFF.

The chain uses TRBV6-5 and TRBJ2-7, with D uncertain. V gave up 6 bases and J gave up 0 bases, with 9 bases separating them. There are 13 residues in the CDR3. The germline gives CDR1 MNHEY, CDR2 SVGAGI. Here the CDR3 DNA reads TGTGCCAGCAGCGGACCAAGCTCCTACGAGCAGTACTTC. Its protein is CASSGPSSYEQYF.

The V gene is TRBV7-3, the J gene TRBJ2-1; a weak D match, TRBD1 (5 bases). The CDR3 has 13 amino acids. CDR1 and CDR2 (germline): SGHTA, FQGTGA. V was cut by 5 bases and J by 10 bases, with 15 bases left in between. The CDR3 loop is CASSQIQGNEQFF. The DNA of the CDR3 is TGTGCCAGCAGCCAGATTCAGGGAAACGAGCAGTTCTTC. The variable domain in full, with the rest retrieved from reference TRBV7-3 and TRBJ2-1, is GAGVSQTPSNKVTEKGKYVELRCDPISGHTALYWYRQSLGQGPEFLIYFQGTGAADDSGLPNDRFFAVRPEGSVSTLKIQRTERGDSAVYLCASSQIQGNEQFFGPGTRLTVL.

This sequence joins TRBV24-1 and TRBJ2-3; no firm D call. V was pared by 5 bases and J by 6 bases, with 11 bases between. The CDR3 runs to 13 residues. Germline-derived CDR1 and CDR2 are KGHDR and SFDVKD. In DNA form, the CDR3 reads TGTGCCACCAGTGGTCCACTGGGGGATACGCAGTATTTT. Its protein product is CATSGPLGDTQYF.

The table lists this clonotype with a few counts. CDR3: CASSPDSATNEKLFF. DNA for the CDR3: TGTGCCAGCTCACCCGACAGTGCAACTAATGAAAAACTGTTTTTT. This chain uses TRBV18 with TRBJ1-4, with D perhaps matching TRBD1 (5 bases). V was clipped by 3 bases and J by 0 bases, with 8 bases between them. CDR3 size: 15 residues. Germline V gives CDR1 KGHSH, CDR2 LQKENI.

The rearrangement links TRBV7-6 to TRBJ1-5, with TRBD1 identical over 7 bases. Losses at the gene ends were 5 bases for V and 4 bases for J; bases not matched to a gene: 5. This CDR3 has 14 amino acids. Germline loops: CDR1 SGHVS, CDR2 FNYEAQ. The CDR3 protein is CASSPKTGNQPQHF. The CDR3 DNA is TGTGCCAGCAGCCCAAAGACAGGGAATCAGCCCCAGCATTTT. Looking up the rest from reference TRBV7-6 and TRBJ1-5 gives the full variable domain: GAGVSQSPRYKVTKRGQDVALRCDPISGHVSLYWYRQALGQGPEFLTYFNYEAQQDKSGLPNDRFSAERPEGSISTLTIQRTEQRDSAMYRCASSPKTGNQPQHFGDGTRLSIL.

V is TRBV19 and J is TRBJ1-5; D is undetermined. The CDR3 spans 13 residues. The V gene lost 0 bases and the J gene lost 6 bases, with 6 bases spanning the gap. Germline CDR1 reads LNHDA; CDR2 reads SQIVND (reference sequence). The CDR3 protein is CASSIDRSQPQHF. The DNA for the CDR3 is TGTGCCAGTAGTATAGATCGTTCTCAGCCCCAGCATTTT.

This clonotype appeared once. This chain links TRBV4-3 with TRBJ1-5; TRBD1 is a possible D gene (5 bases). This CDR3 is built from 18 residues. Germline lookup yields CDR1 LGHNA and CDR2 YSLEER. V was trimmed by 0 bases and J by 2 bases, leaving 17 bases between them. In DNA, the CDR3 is TGCGCCAGCAGCCAAGAGAAGTGGTGGGGGGTCGGCAATCAGCCCCAGCATTTT. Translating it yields CASSQEKWWGVGNQPQHF.

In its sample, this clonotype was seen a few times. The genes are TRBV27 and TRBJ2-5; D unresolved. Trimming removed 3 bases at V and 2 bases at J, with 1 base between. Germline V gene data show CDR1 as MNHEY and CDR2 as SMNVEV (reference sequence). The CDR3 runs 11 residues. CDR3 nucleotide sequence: TGTGCCAGCAGTTTGCAAGAGACCCAGTACTTC. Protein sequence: CASSLQETQYF.

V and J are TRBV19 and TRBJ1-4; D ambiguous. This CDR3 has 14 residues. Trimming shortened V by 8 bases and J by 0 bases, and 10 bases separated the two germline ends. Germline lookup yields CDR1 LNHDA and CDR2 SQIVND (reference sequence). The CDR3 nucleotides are TGTGCCAGTCACCGGGAACCAACTAATGAAAAACTGTTTTTT. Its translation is CASHREPTNEKLFF.

CDR3 sequence: CASTPRGGRTEAFF. The CDR3 nucleotides are TGTGCCAGCACCCCGCGGGGGGGGAGGACTGAAGCTTTCTTT. The chain has TRBV6-5 and TRBJ1-1, with a possible D match to TRBD1 (5 bases). V dropped 7 bases and J dropped 5 bases, with 17 bases sitting between them. The CDR3 has 14 residues. From germline, CDR1 is MNHEY and CDR2 SVGAGI.

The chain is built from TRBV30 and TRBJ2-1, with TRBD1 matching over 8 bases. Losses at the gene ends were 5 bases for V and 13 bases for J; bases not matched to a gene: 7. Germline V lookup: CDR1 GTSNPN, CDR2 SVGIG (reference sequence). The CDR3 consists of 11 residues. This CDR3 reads CAWGRTGIQFF. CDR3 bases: TGTGCCTGGGGGAGGACAGGGATACAGTTCTTC.

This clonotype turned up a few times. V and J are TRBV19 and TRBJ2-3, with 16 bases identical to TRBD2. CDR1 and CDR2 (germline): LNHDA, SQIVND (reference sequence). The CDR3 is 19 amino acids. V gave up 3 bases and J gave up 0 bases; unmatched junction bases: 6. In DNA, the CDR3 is TGTGCCAGTAGTATGGCCGGGACTAGCGGGAGGGTTAGCACAGATACGCAGTATTTT. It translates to CASSMAGTSGRVSTDTQYF.

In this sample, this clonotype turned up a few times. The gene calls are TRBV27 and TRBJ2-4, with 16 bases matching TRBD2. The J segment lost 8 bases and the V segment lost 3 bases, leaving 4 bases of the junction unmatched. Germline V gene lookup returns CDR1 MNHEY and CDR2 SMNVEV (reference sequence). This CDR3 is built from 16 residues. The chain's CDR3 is CASSFGTSGGAYIQYF. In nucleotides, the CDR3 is TGTGCCAGCAGTTTCGGGACTAGCGGGGGGGCGTACATTCAGTACTTC.

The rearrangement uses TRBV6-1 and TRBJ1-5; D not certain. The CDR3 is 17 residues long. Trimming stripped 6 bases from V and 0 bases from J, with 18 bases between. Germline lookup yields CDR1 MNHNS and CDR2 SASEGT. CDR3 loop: CASSDRVGSYSNQPQHF. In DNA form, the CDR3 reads TGTGCCAGCAGCGATAGGGTCGGCAGTTATAGCAATCAGCCCCAGCATTTT.

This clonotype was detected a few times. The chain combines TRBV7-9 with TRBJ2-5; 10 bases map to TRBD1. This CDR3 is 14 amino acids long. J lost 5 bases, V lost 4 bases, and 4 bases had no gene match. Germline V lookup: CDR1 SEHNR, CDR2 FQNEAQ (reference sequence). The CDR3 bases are TGTGCCAGCAGCTACCGGGACAGGGGTGAGACCCAGTACTTC. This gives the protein CASSYRDRGETQYF.

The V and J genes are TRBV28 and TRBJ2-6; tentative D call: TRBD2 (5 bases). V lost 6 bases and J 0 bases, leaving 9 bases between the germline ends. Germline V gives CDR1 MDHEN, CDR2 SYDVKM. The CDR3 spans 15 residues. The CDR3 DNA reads TGTGCCAGCAGCGCCGGGGACTCTGGGGCCAACGTCCTGACTTTC. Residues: CASSAGDSGANVLTF. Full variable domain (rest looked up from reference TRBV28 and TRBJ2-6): DVKVTQSSRYLVKRTGEKVFLECVQDMDHENMFWYRQDPGLGLRLIYFSYDVKMKEKGDIPEGYSVSREKKERFSLILESASTNQTSMYLCASSAGDSGANVLTFGAGSRLTVL.

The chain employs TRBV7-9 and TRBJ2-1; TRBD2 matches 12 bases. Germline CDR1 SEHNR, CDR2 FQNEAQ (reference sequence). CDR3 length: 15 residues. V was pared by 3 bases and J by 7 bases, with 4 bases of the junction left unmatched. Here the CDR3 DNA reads TGTGCCAGCAGCTTGGCTAGCGGGAGGGCGAATGAGCAGTTCTTC. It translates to CASSLASGRANEQFF.

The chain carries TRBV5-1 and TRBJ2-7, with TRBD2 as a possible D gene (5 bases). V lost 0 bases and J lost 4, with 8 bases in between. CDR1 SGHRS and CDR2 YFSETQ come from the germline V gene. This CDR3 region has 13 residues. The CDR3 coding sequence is TGCGCCAGCAGCTTGGGAGGGAAGTACGAGCAGTACTTC. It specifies CASSLGGKYEQYF.